These T cell receptor beta chains were read from a single sample in a study of blood T cell repertoires in COVID-19. TCRdb keeps only in-frame clones here, not all; method: immunoSEQ multiplex PCR. There are about 180,000 clones in the sample; more than 70% occur only once, and roughly 15% lies in the top ten. The sample comprised peripheral blood. The receptors were gathered from a man younger than 30 with active or convalescent COVID-19. The CDR3 runs from the conserved cysteine through the conserved F or W. A D gene is named only where the DNA matches it firmly. The size field is filled for only some rows; it gives once, few, many or a size class.

clone_size: few; j_call: TRBJ1-2; d_call: .; v_call: TRBV11-2; cdr3_nt: TGTGCCAGCAGCTTAGGGGCAGTCTATGGCTACACCTTC; cdr3_aa: CASSLGAVYGYTF
clone_size: .; j_call: TRBJ2-5; d_call: TRBD2; v_call: TRBV7-6; cdr3_nt: TGTGCCAGCAGCTTAGAGGTAGCGGGATTAGAAGAGACCCAGTACTTC; cdr3_aa: CASSLEVAGLEETQYF
clone_size: .; j_call: TRBJ2-7; d_call: .; v_call: TRBV18; cdr3_nt: TGTGCCAAACGCGGGGAGGCGCTGAACGAGCAGTACTTC; cdr3_aa: CAKRGEALNEQYF
clone_size: .; j_call: TRBJ1-2; d_call: .; v_call: TRBV7-2; cdr3_nt: TGTGCCAGCAGCTTACAGTTGCCCCCTAACTATGGCTACACCTTC; cdr3_aa: CASSLQLPPNYGYTF
clone_size: .; j_call: TRBJ2-5; d_call: .; v_call: TRBV6-1; cdr3_nt: TGTGCCAGCAGTGAGCCCGACAGTCTAGAGACCCAGTACTTC; cdr3_aa: CASSEPDSLETQYF
clone_size: .; j_call: TRBJ2-1; d_call: TRBD2; v_call: TRBV27; cdr3_nt: TGTGCCAGCAGTCAGATAGCGGGAGGGCCTTTAGGAGAGCAGTTCTTC; cdr3_aa: CASSQIAGGPLGEQFF
clone_size: .; j_call: TRBJ1-2; d_call: TRBD1; v_call: TRBV5-1; cdr3_nt: TGTGCCAGCAGCTTGGGGACAGGGGCGGAGATCGAATCTTACTATGGCTACACCTTC; cdr3_aa: CASSLGTGAEIESYYGYTF
clone_size: .; j_call: TRBJ1-1; d_call: .; v_call: TRBV7-9; cdr3_nt: TGTGCCAGCAGCGACAGGCTAGGCCGTGAAGCTTTCTTT; cdr3_aa: CASSDRLGREAFF
clone_size: few; j_call: TRBJ1-1; d_call: .; v_call: TRBV7-9; cdr3_nt: TGTGCCAGCAGCTTACGAGACAGGAACACTGAAGCTTTCTTT; cdr3_aa: CASSLRDRNTEAFF
clone_size: .; j_call: TRBJ2-3; d_call: .; v_call: TRBV11-2; cdr3_nt: TGTGCCAGCAGCTTCACAGAGAAGGCAGATACGCAGTATTTT; cdr3_aa: CASSFTEKADTQYF
clone_size: .; j_call: TRBJ1-5; d_call: .; v_call: TRBV5-6; cdr3_nt: TGTGCCAGCAGCTTGAGGCGGTGGACTAATCAGCCCCAGCATTTT; cdr3_aa: CASSLRRWTNQPQHF
clone_size: .; j_call: TRBJ1-5; d_call: TRBD1; v_call: TRBV5-5; cdr3_nt: TGTGCCAGCAAGGACAGGGTAGATATCAATCAGCCCCAGCATTTT; cdr3_aa: CASKDRVDINQPQHF
clone_size: .; j_call: TRBJ2-5; d_call: .; v_call: TRBV12-3/TRBV12-4; cdr3_nt: TGTGCCAGTACCTCGGGATGGGGGACCCAGTACTTC; cdr3_aa: CASTSGWGTQYF
clone_size: .; j_call: TRBJ1-2; d_call: TRBD1; v_call: TRBV6-6; cdr3_nt: TGTGCCAGCAGTTACTCGACAGGGGGCTCTAACTATGGCTACACCTTC; cdr3_aa: CASSYSTGGSNYGYTF
clone_size: once; j_call: TRBJ2-7; d_call: TRBD1; v_call: TRBV2; cdr3_nt: TGTGCCAGCAGAATACGAACCGGGACAGGGTTATCCTACGAGCAGTACTTC; cdr3_aa: CASRIRTGTGLSYEQYF
clone_size: .; j_call: TRBJ2-1; d_call: TRBD2; v_call: TRBV29-1; cdr3_nt: TGCAGCGTTGAAGATCGGGGGGTGGGGAACAATGAGCAGTTCTTC; cdr3_aa: CSVEDRGVGNNEQFF
clone_size: .; j_call: TRBJ1-2; d_call: .; v_call: TRBV9; cdr3_nt: TGTGCCAGCAGCGTAGCAGGGGCTAGCTATGGCTACACCTTC; cdr3_aa: CASSVAGASYGYTF
clone_size: few; j_call: TRBJ1-6; d_call: TRBD1; v_call: TRBV6-4; cdr3_nt: TGTGCCAGCAGTGACTCGACAGGGGGTTCACCCCTCCACTTT; cdr3_aa: CASSDSTGGSPLHF
clone_size: few; j_call: TRBJ1-6; d_call: .; v_call: TRBV9; cdr3_nt: TGTGCCAGCAGCACCCTACAGGAGTTCTATAATTCACCCCTCCACTTT; cdr3_aa: CASSTLQEFYNSPLHF
clone_size: .; j_call: TRBJ2-3; d_call: TRBD2; v_call: TRBV4-1; cdr3_nt: TGCGCCAGCAGCGCGGCGGGACTAGCGGGGGCCAGTACGCAGTATTTT; cdr3_aa: CASSAAGLAGASTQYF